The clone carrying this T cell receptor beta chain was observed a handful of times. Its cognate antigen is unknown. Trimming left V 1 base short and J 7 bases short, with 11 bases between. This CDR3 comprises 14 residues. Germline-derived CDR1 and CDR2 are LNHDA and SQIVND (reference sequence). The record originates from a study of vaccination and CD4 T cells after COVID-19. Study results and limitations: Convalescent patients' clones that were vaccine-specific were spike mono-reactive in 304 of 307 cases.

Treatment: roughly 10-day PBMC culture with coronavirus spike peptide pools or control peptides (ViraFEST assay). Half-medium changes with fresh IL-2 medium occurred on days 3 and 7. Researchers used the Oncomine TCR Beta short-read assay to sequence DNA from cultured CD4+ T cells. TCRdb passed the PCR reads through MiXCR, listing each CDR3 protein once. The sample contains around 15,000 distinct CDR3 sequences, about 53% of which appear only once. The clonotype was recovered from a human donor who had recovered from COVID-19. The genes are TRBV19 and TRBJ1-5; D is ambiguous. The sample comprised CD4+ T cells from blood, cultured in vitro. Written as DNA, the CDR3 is TGTGCCAGTAGTATAGTCCCTGGAAGACAGCCCCAGCATTTT. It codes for CASSIVPGRQPQHF.